This T cell receptor (beta chain) was identified during a study of T-cell reconstitution after alpha-beta-depleted transplantation in children. This CDR3 has 12 residues. V was trimmed by 6 bases and J by 9 bases, leaving 9 bases between them. The authors prepared the TCRbeta library with unique molecular identifiers. TCRdb called the PCR reads again in MiXCR, with one record for every CDR3 protein. The repertoire holds roughly 500,000 distinct CDR3 sequences, 30% to 35% seen once, with 2% to 2.5% in the top ten. The TCR originated in a human donor who donated a stem cell graft to a child with aplastic anemia. The material sequenced was PBMCs from the stem cell graft donor, taken from the stem cell graft. The chain joins TRBV12-3 or TRBV12-4 to TRBJ1-6; D is possibly TRBD1 (5 bases). CDR3 residues: CASRGTLSPLHF. The CDR3 DNA sequence: TGTGCCAGCAGGGGGACCCTTTCACCCCTCCACTTT.